The 16 T cell receptor beta chains given below trace back to one sample, sequenced in a study of siplizumab effects on memory and regulatory T cells. Here immunoSEQ multiplex PCR was the method, and the copy in TCRdb shows in-frame clones only, minus some. There are approximately 46,000 clones in the sample; over 85% occur only once, and over 15% lies in the top ten. The sequencing input was CD8+ T cells sorted from blood. Source of these receptors: a human donor in good health.

CDR3 sequence reads: CASSSGPAYGYTF. The CDR3 region has the DNA TGTGCCAGCAGCTCGGGACCTGCCTATGGCTACACCTTC. The chain uses TRBV11-2 and TRBJ1-2; D perhaps matches TRBD1 (5 bases). The CDR3 runs 13 residues. Trimming removed 4 bases from V and 4 bases from J, with 10 bases in between. The germline CDR1 and CDR2 sequences are SGHAT and FQNNGV.

V usage is TRBV14 and J usage is TRBJ2-1; perhaps TRBD1 as D (6 bases). V was clipped by 4 bases and J by 8 bases, with 27 bases between them. Germline CDR1 SGHDN, CDR2 FVKESK. The CDR3 length is 18 residues. For the CDR3, the DNA is TGTGCCAGCAGCCTGTCACAGGGTTCTATTTACTATCCCCATGAGCAGTTCTTC. It yields the protein CASSLSQGSIYYPHEQFF.

The chain uses TRBV7-9 and TRBJ2-1, with D maybe TRBD2 (5 bases). The CDR3 contains 13 residues. The V gene's germline CDR1 is SEHNR and CDR2 FQNEAQ (reference sequence). V lost 4 bases and J lost 5, with 9 bases in between. CDR3 in amino acids: CASSSSADNEQFF. DNA of the CDR3: TGTGCCAGCAGCTCATCAGCGGACAATGAGCAGTTCTTC.

CDR3 loop: CATSDLAGGLHDYEQYF. In DNA, the CDR3 is TGTGCCACCAGCGACCTAGCGGGAGGCTTACACGACTACGAGCAGTACTTC. The J gene is TRBJ2-5, the V gene TRBV15; 11 positions agree with TRBD2. The J call may be faulty, since TRBJ2-7 better matches the DNA end. Germline CDR1 reads LNHNV; CDR2 reads YYDKDF (reference sequence). The CDR3 loop spans 17 amino acids.

The V and J genes are TRBV27 and TRBJ1-5; no clear D gene. CDR1 and CDR2 (germline): MNHEY, SMNVEV (reference sequence). Deletions cut 10 bases from V and 6 bases from J, with 13 bases between. This CDR3 has 12 residues. The CDR3 DNA reads as TGTGCCACCGGACGGGCGGGTCAGCCCCAGCATTTT. Its translation: CATGRAGQPQHF.

The chain is built from TRBV10-2 and TRBJ2-7, with 9 bases lining up with TRBD2. V lost 2 bases to trimming and J lost 4 bases; unmatched junction nucleotides: 3. The CDR3 extends over 14 amino acids. The germline V gene has CDR1 WSHSY and CDR2 SAAADI. The CDR3 bases are TGCGCCAGCAGTGAGGAGCGGGAGGTTTACGAGCAGTACTTC. Protein: CASSEEREVYEQYF.

The chain carries TRBV11-2 and TRBJ2-2; D is ambiguous. This CDR3 has 13 residues. V lost 1 base and J lost 8, with 8 bases in between. CDR1 is SGHAT and CDR2 is FQNNGV in the germline V gene. CDR3 bases: TGTGCCAGCAGCTTAGCCGTCATGGGGGAGCTGTTTTTT. Translating gives CASSLAVMGELFF. Full variable domain (outside the CDR3, taken from reference TRBV11-2 and TRBJ2-2): EAGVAQSPRYKIIEKRQSVAFWCNPISGHATLYWYQQILGQGPKLLIQFQNNGVVDDSQLPKDRFSAERLKGVDSTLKIQPAKLEDSAVYLCASSLAVMGELFFGEGSRLTVL.

This clone was found a few times. The rearrangement links TRBV21-1 to TRBJ1-5. TRBV21-1 is noted as a pseudogene. The CDR3 totals 13 residues. CDR3 residues: CASWRGSHQPQHF. DNA for the CDR3: TGTGCCAGCTGGCGGGGGTCCCATCAGCCCCAGCATTTT.

The chain combines TRBV7-3 with TRBJ2-1; 11 bases are a match to TRBD2. Germline V gives CDR1 SGHTA, CDR2 FQGTGA. The V gene end was trimmed by 6 bases and the J gene end by 2 bases; junction bases not matched to a gene: 3. The CDR3 totals 15 residues. The chain's CDR3 is CASSQTSGAYNEQFF. DNA for the CDR3: TGTGCCAGCAGTCAGACTAGCGGGGCCTACAATGAGCAGTTCTTC.

The rearrangement joins TRBV9 to TRBJ2-5; D is possibly TRBD1 or TRBD2 (5 bases each). Germline values: CDR1 SGDLS, CDR2 YYNGEE. V was pared by 3 bases and J by 4 bases, with 13 bases between. This CDR3 spans 14 amino acids. The CDR3 reads CASSALGRAETQYF. Written as DNA, the CDR3 is TGTGCCAGCAGCGCACTGGGACGGGCAGAGACCCAGTACTTC.

The genes are TRBV10-3 and TRBJ2-7; D unresolved. CDR1 is ENHRY, CDR2 SYGVKD, per germline. This CDR3 has 15 amino acids. V was pared by 10 bases and J by 5 bases, with 24 bases between. CDR3 in DNA: TGTGCCACCAGGTTTCGCAAGGAAGGGATAGACGAGCAGTACTTC. It translates to CATRFRKEGIDEQYF.

The J gene is TRBJ2-7, the V gene TRBV11-3, with 8 bases fitting TRBD1. Germline loops: CDR1 SGHNT, CDR2 YENEEA. The CDR3 runs to 14 residues. The ends lost 5 bases at V and 5 bases at J; junction bases unmatched: 8. This chain's CDR3 is CASSPRDRKHEQYF. The CDR3 coding sequence is TGTGCCAGCAGCCCCCGGGACAGGAAACACGAGCAGTACTTC.

The chain carries TRBV5-1 and TRBJ1-1; weak D call: TRBD1 (5 bases). Trimming took 3 bases from V and 4 from J, leaving 16 bases between them. The CDR3 spans 15 residues. From germline, CDR1 is SGHRS and CDR2 YFSETQ. CDR3 nucleotide sequence: TGCGCCAGCAGCTGGGGGGTACACCGTGGCACTGAAGCTTTCTTT. Its translation: CASSWGVHRGTEAFF.

The V and J genes are TRBV7-8 and TRBJ1-5, with 7 bases aligning to TRBD1. With V trimmed by 1 base and J by 0 bases, 9 bases remained unmatched. Germline lookup yields CDR1 SGHVS and CDR2 FQNEAQ. This CDR3 comprises 18 residues. CDR3 protein: CASSLVLTGTYSNQPQHF. The CDR3 bases are TGTGCCAGCAGCTTAGTATTGACAGGGACCTATAGCAATCAGCCCCAGCATTTT.

This clone was detected only once. V and J are TRBV11-2 and TRBJ1-5; D not resolved. Germline V lookup: CDR1 SGHAT, CDR2 FQNNGV. Trimming stripped 1 base from V and 0 bases from J, with 7 bases between. CDR3 size: 15 residues. The CDR3 here is CASSLGGISNQPQHF. The CDR3 DNA reads as TGTGCCAGCAGCTTAGGAGGAATTAGCAATCAGCCCCAGCATTTT.

This clone was found once. The chain combines TRBV7-8 with TRBJ2-7; 10 nucleotides align to TRBD1. Germline CDR1 and CDR2: SGHVS and FQNEAQ. CDR3 length: 14 amino acids. J was trimmed by 3 bases and V by 5 bases; bases with no gene match: 4. DNA of the CDR3: TGTGCCAGCAGCCCCGGACAGGGGGGCTACGAGCAGTACTTC. This gives the protein CASSPGQGGYEQYF.